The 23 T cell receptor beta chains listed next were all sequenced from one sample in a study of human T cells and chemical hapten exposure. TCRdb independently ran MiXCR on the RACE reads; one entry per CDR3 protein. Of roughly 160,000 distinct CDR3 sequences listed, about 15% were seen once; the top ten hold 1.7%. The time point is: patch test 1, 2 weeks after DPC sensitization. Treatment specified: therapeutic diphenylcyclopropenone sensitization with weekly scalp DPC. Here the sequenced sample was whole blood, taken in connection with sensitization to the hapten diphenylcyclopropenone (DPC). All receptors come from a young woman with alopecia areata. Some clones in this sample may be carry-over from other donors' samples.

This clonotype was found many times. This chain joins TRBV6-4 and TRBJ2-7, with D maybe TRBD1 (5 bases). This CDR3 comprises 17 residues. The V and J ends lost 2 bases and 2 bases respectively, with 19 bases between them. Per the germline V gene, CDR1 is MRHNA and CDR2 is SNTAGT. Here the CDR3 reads CASSDPPTGPFAYEQYF. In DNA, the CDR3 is TGTGCCAGCAGTGACCCCCCAACAGGCCCCTTCGCCTACGAGCAGTACTTC.

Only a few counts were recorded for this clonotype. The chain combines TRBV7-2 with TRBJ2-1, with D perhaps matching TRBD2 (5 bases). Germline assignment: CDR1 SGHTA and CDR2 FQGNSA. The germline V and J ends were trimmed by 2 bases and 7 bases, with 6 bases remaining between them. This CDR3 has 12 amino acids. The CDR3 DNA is TGTGCCAGCAGCTTACAGCGGAATGAGCAGTTCTTC. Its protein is CASSLQRNEQFF. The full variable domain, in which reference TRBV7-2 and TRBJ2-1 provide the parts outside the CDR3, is GAGVSQSPSNKVTEKGKDVELRCDPISGHTALYWYRQSLGQGLEFLIYFQGNSAPDKSGLPSDRFSAERTGGSVSTLTIQRTQQEDSAVYLCASSLQRNEQFFGPGTRLTVL.

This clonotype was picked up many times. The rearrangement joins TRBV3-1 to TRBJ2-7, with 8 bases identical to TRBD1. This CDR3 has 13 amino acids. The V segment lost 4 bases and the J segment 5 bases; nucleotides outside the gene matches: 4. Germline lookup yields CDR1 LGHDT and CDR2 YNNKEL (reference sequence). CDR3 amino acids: CASSPGQGHEQYF. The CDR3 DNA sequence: TGTGCCAGCAGCCCCGGACAGGGCCACGAGCAGTACTTC.

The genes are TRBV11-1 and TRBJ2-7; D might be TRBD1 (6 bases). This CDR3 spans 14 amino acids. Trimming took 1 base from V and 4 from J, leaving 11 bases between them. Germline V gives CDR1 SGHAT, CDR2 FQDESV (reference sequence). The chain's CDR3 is CASSLVGRGYEQYF. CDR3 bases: TGTGCCAGCAGCTTAGTCGGCAGGGGATACGAGCAGTACTTC.

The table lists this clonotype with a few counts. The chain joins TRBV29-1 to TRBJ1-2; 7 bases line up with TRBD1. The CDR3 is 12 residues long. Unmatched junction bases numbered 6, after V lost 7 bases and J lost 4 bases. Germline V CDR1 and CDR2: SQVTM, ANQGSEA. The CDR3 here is CSAMTGSYGYTF. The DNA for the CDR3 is TGCAGCGCGATGACAGGGAGCTATGGCTACACCTTC. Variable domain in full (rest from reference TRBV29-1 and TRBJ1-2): SAVISQKPSRDICQRGTSLTIQCQVDSQVTMMFWYRQQPGQSLTLIATANQGSEATYESGFVIDKFPISRPNLTFSTLTVSNMSPEDSSIYLCSAMTGSYGYTFGSGTRLTVV.

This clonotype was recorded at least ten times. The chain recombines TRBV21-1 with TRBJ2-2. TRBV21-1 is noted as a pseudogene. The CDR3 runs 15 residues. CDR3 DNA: TGTGCCAGCAGCAGCATAACCGTCGATGGCGGGGAGCTGTTTTTT. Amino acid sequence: CASSSITVDGGELFF.

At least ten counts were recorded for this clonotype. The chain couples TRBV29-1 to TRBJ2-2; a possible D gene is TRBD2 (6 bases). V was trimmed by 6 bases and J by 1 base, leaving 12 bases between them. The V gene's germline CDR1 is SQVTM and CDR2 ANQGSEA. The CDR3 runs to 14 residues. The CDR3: CSVDRGMNTGELFF. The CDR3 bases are TGCAGCGTGGACCGGGGGATGAACACCGGGGAGCTGTTTTTT.

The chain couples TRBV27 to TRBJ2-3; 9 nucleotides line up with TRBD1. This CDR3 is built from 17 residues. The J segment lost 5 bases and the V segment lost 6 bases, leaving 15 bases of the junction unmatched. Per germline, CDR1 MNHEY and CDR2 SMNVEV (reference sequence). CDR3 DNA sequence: TGTGCCAGCAGCAAAGCCACCTTACAGGGGGCTGTAGATACGCAGTATTTT. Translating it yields CASSKATLQGAVDTQYF.

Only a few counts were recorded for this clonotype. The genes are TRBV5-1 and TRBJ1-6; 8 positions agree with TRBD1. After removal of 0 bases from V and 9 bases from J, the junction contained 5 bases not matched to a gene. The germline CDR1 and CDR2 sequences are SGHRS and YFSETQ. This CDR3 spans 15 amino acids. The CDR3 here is CASSLGAGGGSPLHF. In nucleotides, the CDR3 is TGCGCCAGCAGCTTGGGTGCAGGGGGCGGTTCACCCCTCCACTTT.

In DNA form, the CDR3 reads TGTGCCAGCAGCTCCGACGGGGCAGAGACCCAGTACTTC. It specifies CASSSDGAETQYF. The V gene is TRBV5-4, the J gene TRBJ2-5, with D perhaps being TRBD1 or TRBD2 (5 bases each). Germline CDR1 SGHNT, CDR2 YYREEE (reference sequence). Trimming shortened V by 3 bases and J by 4 bases, and 10 bases separated the two germline ends. This CDR3 spans 13 amino acids.

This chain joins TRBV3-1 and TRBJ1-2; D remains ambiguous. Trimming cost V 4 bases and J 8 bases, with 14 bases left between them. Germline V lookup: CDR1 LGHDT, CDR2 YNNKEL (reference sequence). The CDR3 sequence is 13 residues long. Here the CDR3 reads CASSPSIFQGYTF. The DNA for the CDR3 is TGTGCCAGCAGCCCTAGTATATTTCAGGGCTACACCTTC.

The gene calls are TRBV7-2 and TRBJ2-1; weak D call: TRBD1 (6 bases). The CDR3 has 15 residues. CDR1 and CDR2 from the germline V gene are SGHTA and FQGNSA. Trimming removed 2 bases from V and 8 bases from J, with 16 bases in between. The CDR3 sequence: CASSLRNRESDEQFF. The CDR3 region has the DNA TGTGCCAGCAGCTTAAGGAACAGGGAGTCCGATGAGCAGTTCTTC.

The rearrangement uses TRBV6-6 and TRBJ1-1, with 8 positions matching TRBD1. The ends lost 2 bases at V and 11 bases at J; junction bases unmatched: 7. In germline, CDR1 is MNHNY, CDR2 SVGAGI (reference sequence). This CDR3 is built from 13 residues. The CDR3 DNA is TGTGCCAGCAGTTACAGCCCGGACAGGGACGCTTTCTTT. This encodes CASSYSPDRDAFF.

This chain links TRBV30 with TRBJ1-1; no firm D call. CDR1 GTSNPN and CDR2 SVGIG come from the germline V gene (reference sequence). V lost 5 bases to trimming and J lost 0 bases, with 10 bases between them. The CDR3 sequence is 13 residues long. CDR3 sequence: CAWRWTLNTEAFF. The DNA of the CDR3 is TGTGCCTGGCGATGGACTTTGAACACTGAAGCTTTCTTT.

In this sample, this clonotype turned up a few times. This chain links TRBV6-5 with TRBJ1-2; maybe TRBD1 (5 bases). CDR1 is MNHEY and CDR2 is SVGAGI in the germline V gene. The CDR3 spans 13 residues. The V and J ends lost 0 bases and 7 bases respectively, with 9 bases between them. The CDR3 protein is CASSYSEGVGYTF. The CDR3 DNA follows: TGTGCCAGCAGTTACTCAGAAGGGGTTGGCTACACCTTC.

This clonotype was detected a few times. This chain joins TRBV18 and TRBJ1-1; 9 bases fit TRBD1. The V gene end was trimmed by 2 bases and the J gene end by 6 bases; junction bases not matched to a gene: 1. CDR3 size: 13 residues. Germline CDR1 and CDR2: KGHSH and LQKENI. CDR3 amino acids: CASSPWDRAEAFF. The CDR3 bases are TGTGCCAGCTCACCATGGGACAGGGCTGAAGCTTTCTTT.

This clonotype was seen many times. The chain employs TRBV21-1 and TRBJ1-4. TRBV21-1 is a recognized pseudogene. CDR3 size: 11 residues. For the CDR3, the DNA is TGTGCCAGCAGCGTATCGGGAGAACTGTTTTTT. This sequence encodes CASSVSGELFF.

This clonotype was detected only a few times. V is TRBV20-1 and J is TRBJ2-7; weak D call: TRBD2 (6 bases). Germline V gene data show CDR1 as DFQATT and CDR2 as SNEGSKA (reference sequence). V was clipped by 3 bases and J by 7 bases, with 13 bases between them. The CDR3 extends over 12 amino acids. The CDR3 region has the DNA TGCAGTGCTAGTTGGCAGGCGGGGGAGCAGTACTTC. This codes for CSASWQAGEQYF.

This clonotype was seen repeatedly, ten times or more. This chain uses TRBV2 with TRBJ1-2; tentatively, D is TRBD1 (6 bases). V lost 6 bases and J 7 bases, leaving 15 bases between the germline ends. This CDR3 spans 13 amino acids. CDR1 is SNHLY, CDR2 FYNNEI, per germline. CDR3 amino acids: CASRETGRSGYTF. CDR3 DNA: TGTGCCAGCAGGGAAACAGGGCGGAGTGGCTACACCTTC.

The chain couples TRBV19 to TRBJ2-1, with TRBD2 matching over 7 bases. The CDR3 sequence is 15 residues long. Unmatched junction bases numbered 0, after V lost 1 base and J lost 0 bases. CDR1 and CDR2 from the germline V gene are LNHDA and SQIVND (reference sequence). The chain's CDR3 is CASSIGGGSYNEQFF. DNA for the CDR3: TGTGCCAGTAGTATAGGCGGGGGCTCCTACAATGAGCAGTTCTTC.

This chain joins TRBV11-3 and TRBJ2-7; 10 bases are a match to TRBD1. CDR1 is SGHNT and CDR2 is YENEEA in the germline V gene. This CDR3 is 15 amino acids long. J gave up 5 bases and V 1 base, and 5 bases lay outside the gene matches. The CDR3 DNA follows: TGTGCCAGCAGCTTAGCCGGGACAGGGGTCCACGAGCAGTACTTC. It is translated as CASSLAGTGVHEQYF.

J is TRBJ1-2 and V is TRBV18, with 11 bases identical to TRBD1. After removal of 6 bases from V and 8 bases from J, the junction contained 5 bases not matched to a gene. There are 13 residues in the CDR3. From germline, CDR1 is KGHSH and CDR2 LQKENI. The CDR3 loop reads CASSRTGGRGYTF. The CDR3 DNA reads TGTGCCAGCTCGCGGACAGGGGGCAGGGGCTACACCTTC.

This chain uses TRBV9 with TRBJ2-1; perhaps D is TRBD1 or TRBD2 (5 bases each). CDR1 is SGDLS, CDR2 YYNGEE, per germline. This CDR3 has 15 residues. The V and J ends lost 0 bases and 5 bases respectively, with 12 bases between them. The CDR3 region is CASSVADGANNEQFF. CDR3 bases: TGTGCCAGCAGCGTAGCTGACGGGGCCAACAATGAGCAGTTCTTC.